The rows below give T cell receptor beta chains drawn from one sample of a study of OX40 agonist ivuxolimab in advanced cancers. Only in-frame clones appear in the TCRdb table, and some are missing; sequencing was by immunoSEQ multiplex PCR. In the table there are 30,000 to 35,000 clones, around 80% of which are singletons. The source material was CD4+ or CD8+ T cells sorted from blood, sampled in a trial of the OX40 agonist ivuxolimab. These receptors all stem from an adult with an advanced solid tumor such as melanoma, head and neck, liver or kidney cancer. Each CDR3 is given with its conserved first and last residue. A D gene is named only where the DNA matches it firmly. Clone size, where shown, is once, few, many, or a class for clones that have expanded.

TRBJ2-7 | . | TRBV5-1 | . | CASSGGQYTYEQYF | TGCGCCAGCAGCGGCGGACAGTACACCTACGAGCAGTACTTC
TRBJ2-5 | TRBD2 | TRBV12-5 | . | CASGLGGLAGYGETQYF | TGTGCTAGTGGTTTGGGAGGACTAGCGGGATATGGCGAGACCCAGTACTTC
TRBJ1-1 | . | TRBV7-9 | few | CASSSHGRGNTEAFF | TGTGCCAGCAGCTCTCACGGCAGGGGTAACACTGAAGCTTTCTTT
TRBJ1-2 | TRBD1 | TRBV5-1 | . | CASSLRTGNYGYTF | TGCGCCAGCAGCTTGAGGACAGGGAACTATGGCTACACCTTC
TRBJ2-7 | . | TRBV6-6 | . | CASSRSGYDEQYF | TGTGCCAGCAGCCGGTCAGGGTACGACGAGCAGTACTTC
TRBJ2-1 | TRBD2 | TRBV7-8 | . | CASSLGIKAGGPYNEQFF | TGTGCCAGCAGCTTGGGCATTAAAGCGGGAGGACCCTACAATGAGCAGTTCTTC
TRBJ2-7 | . | TRBV5-1 | . | CASSLAQGRTYAEQYF | TGCGCCAGCAGCTTGGCCCAGGGCAGGACTTACGCCGAGCAGTACTTC
TRBJ2-2 | TRBD2 | TRBV7-2 | . | CASSLFVAGVSGELFF | TGTGCCAGCAGCTTATTTGTAGCGGGGGTATCCGGGGAGCTGTTTTTT
TRBJ2-3 | . | TRBV5-4 | once | CASSLGLTGGGTDTQYF | TGTGCCAGCAGCTTGGGCCTTACAGGAGGGGGAACAGATACGCAGTATTTT
TRBJ2-5 | . | TRBV27 | . | CASSFQQGGETQYF | TGTGCCAGCAGTTTTCAACAGGGTGGGGAGACCCAGTACTTC
TRBJ2-7 | TRBD2 | TRBV7-9 | . | CASSSILAGRYEQYF | TGTGCCAGCAGCTCCATACTAGCGGGGCGGTACGAGCAGTACTTC
TRBJ2-5 | TRBD1 | TRBV7-8 | . | CASSFSGGAETQYF | TGTGCCAGCAGCTTCTCAGGGGGCGCGGAGACCCAGTACTTC
TRBJ2-3 | TRBD2 | TRBV5-1 | . | CASSLGTTISTDTQYF | TGCGCCAGCAGCTTAGGGACTACCATCAGCACAGATACGCAGTATTTT
TRBJ2-3 | . | TRBV19 | . | CASSAPGGTDTQYF | TGTGCCAGTAGCGCTCCAGGGGGCACAGATACGCAGTATTTT
TRBJ2-7 | TRBD2 | TRBV6-6 | once | CASRFSLAGGPHEQYF | TGTGCCAGCAGATTCTCCCTAGCGGGAGGGCCCCACGAGCAGTACTTC
TRBJ1-4 | . | TRBV7-9 | . | CASSLGDGEKLFF | TGTGCCAGCAGCTTAGGGGATGGGGAAAAACTGTTTTTT
TRBJ2-7 | . | TRBV27 | . | CASSLSYEQYF | TGTGCCAGCAGTTTATCCTACGAGCAGTACTTC
TRBJ1-2 | . | TRBV6-1 | . | CASKPRETIYGYTF | TGTGCCAGCAAACCCAGGGAGACGATCTATGGCTACACCTTC
TRBJ2-5 | . | TRBV18 | . | CASSPRSPETQYF | TGTGCCAGCTCACCTAGAAGTCCAGAGACCCAGTACTTC
TRBJ1-1 | . | TRBV5-6 | few | CASSLVENSGTEAFF | TGTGCCAGCAGCTTGGTGGAAAATTCGGGCACTGAAGCTTTCTTT
TRBJ2-2 | . | TRBV7-3 | . | CASSSAPGLRIETGELFF | TGTGCCAGCAGCTCAGCGCCGGGACTCAGGATAGAAACCGGGGAGCTGTTTTTT
TRBJ2-1 | . | TRBV30 | . | CAWTPLLQGRVF | TGTGCCTGGACCCCCCTTTTGCAGGGCCGGGTCTTC